This T cell receptor (beta chain) was obtained from a study of cytomegalovirus exposure and HLA in healthy donors (dated by TCRdb to the late 2010s). Looking at the study overall: In an earlier analysis of approximately 500 of the donors, 250 to 350 Gb of sequence data and 90 million to 120 million unique TCR beta sequences from 150 million to 200 million T cells were reported. An early release that covered fewer than 800 HLA-typed donors contained 250 to 350 gigabases of sequencing data and approximately 85 million unique TCR sequences. All discovery cohort repertoires had been generated using a single sequencing platform. Genome-wide SNP genotypes for about 55% of the 666 donors were used in a later genetic analysis, which treated that subset as a discovery cohort. Typing coverage varied by locus: roughly 620-630 donors for A, B, C, DRB1 and DQB1; approximately 520 for DQA1; approximately 610 for DPA1; fewer than 480 for DPB1. Donor age, sex, ethnicity and CMV serostatus were compiled together with the repertoire data. Across approximately 400 genotyped donors of the cohort, an average of approximately 200,000 unique TCR beta nucleotide sequences per donor were sequenced, and 15% to 20% of those sequences were non-productive. Class I and class II HLA loci were covered by the typing at four-digit resolution. To study patterns of TCR occurrence, a later analysis re-analyzed previously published TCR beta repertoires from 666 donors and added high-resolution HLA genotyping. High-throughput TCR immunosequencing, statistical association of individual TCRs with disease status, and machine learning were combined to predict cytomegalovirus infection status. The later analysis used no new phenotypic data to find candidate immune exposures, relying instead on TCR beta sequences and their occurrence across donors. To decide whether each TCR beta V gene segment behaved as functional or pseudogenic, an earlier analysis of fewer than 750 of the donors relied on high-throughput TCR beta sequencing. The aim of the study was to test whether cataloging public T cell receptors could identify signatures of past pathogen exposure. In addition to the first cohort of 666 subjects, a separate validation cohort of under 150 different subjects was used. Of the roughly 430 genotyped donors, roughly 80% fell in the genetic ancestry cluster associated with self-reported Caucasian donors. The T cell repertoires of around 730 subjects were profiled by immunosequencing and related to cytomegalovirus serostatus. Four or five DR-DQ haplotypes were handled as single units for association and clustering because linkage in the cohort was strong.

Trimming takes 4 bases off V and 7 bases off J; junction bases not matched to a gene: 8. Its CDR3 holds 16 amino acids, cysteine through phenylalanine. The DNA shown is the 48-base CDR3, in frame from base 1. For CDR1 and CDR2, the germline V gene lists MNHEY and SVGAGI. Library creation used the immunoSEQ multiplex PCR assay. A mixture of 60 forward primers for TCR Vbeta segments and 13 reverse primers for TCR Jbeta segments was used in the multiplex PCR. The CDR3 region of rearranged TCR beta genes was amplified from genomic DNA with a multiplex PCR assay. The amplified TCR beta libraries were sequenced on the Illumina HiSeq System as 87-base-pair reads. Under the source paper's analysis protocol: A later analysis tallied approximately 87 million unique TCR beta chains across the 700 or so repertoires, and roughly 11 million of those chains were shared by two or more donors. Raw reads were error-corrected and collapsed into unique sequences by a nearest-neighbor algorithm in which closely related sequences were merged to remove PCR and sequencing errors. CDR3 sequences were aligned to IMGT reference sequences to assign V, D and J gene segments. For a sequence to be retained, at least a six-nucleotide match to both a V gene segment and a J gene segment was required. Rearrangements were classified as productive when the CDR3 lacked stop codons and remained in frame with V and J, and all other rearrangements were classified as non-productive. CDR3 was defined by IMGT convention, running from the second conserved V-encoded cysteine to the conserved J-encoded phenylalanine. Sequences without an unambiguous match to a single V gene segment were excluded from the earlier analysis of about 600 of the donors. An earlier analysis of over 450 of the donors classified V segments as functional when productive rearrangements were above 56.7% and as segregating when the standard deviation between donors was above 5%. A statistical classification framework was built for diagnosing cytomegalovirus status from the catalog of TCR beta chain sequences. In a later analysis, TCR nucleotide sequences were compared against IMGT/GENE-DB human TR gene sequences so that V and J genes could be assigned. The TCRdist pipeline was used in a later analysis to assign CDR3 sequences and most-parsimonious VDJ recombination scenarios. In a later analysis, each TCR beta chain was defined by its CDR3 amino acid sequence together with its V-gene family, and reads lacking a unique V-gene family were excluded. As a way to deal with suspected cross-contamination and a sequencing artifact, a later analysis dropped hundreds of nucleotide sequences that were highly shared and had low generation probability. For each public chain, a later analysis derived a clonal expansion index from normalized ranks of inferred template counts within each repertoire. In a later analysis, generation probabilities were computed with a VDJ recombination model fitted to out-of-frame rearrangements, and the resulting probabilities were checked against IGoR. In a later analysis, TCR-TCR, TCR-HLA and TCR-CMV co-occurrence was scored with hypergeometric tests, and a repertoire-size bias correction was applied to TCR pairs. To estimate false discovery rates, a later analysis permuted the HLA or CMV assignments 20 times. A later analysis grouped co-occurring TCRs with DBSCAN, adding TCRdist sequence similarity when clustering within HLA-allele-positive subsets. Co-occurrence clustering excluded repertoires with fewer than 30,000 or more than 120,000 public chains, plus five with anomalous nucleotide sharing. This is the immuneACCESS table as TCRdb keeps it, with only in-frame sequences that have V and J called. A part of the clones is gone; compared with another copy, unresolved V genes explain less than half, and the rest is unexplained. D and trimming were read from the DNA, whereas the V and J calls and clone size are those reported in that table. For this sample the table gives some 120,000 clones, of which more than 75% were detected only once. Roughly 12% of the sample is taken by the ten largest.

Details on this clone: No antigen is known for it. No base quality values were provided; no much bigger clone lies one nucleotide off.

The cohort comprised under 700 healthy bone marrow donors. Cohort members were all nominally healthy when sampled, although unrecorded immune exposures were likely present. The donor tested CMV seropositive, placing the donor among the 250 to 300 seropositive members of the cohort. Each donor provided a peripheral blood sample, and peripheral blood mononuclear cells were used for TCR beta sequencing. The Qiagen DNeasy Blood Extraction Kit was used to extract genomic DNA from the blood cell samples. Here is what the overall study found, with its caveats: V-gene and J-gene trimming of TCR beta chains was associated with a missense DCLRE1C variant in a later genetic analysis, and the association was replicated in an independent cohort. The cohort was sequenced for TCR beta chains only, and without alpha or paired-chain data the features that could be detected were limited. While some public TCRs were present in many individuals, most TCR sequences turned up only very rarely across donors. It was suggested by the authors that the approach could potentially be generalized to other disease states and immunological phenotypes. Because some donors lacked HLA typing at each locus, the association tests relied only on the typed subset. According to a later analysis, most CMV-associated TCR beta chains appeared to be HLA-restricted, and the HLA associations seemed to be driven largely by CMV exposure. Because the 87-base-pair reads could not distinguish some IMGT-functional V segments, including TRBV6-2 and TRBV6-3, those segments were excluded. According to a later analysis, TCR association rates differed among HLA loci, with DRB1 alleles showing the most associated TCRs and HLA-C alleles showing the fewest. The study listed over 150 TCR beta chains as associated with cytomegalovirus. Three of the identified cytomegalovirus-associated TCR beta chains were confirmed in vitro to be specific for cytomegalovirus antigens. The classifier was reported to diagnose cytomegalovirus status with high specificity and sensitivity in both the original and validation cohorts. In a later genetic analysis, fewer N-insertions in productive TCRs were reported among donors in an Asian-associated ancestry cluster than the roughly 700-donor mean. CMV serostatus was the only immune exposure information available for the cohort. In a later analysis, HLA-associated TCR beta chains showed more clonal expansion and lower generation probabilities than non-associated chains that were equally common. The sequencing pipeline was judged likely to have produced a cluster of highly shared sequence variants as a technical artifact. Because counts were too low, about 18 rarely observed V segments, including chromosome 9 orphons, were left out of the earlier analysis of approximately 500 of the donors. Assigning TCR associations to individual alleles was difficult when HLA alleles, especially DR and DQ, strongly co-occurred. In an earlier analysis of around 600 of the donors, most TCR beta V segments were observed in productive rearrangements about 90% or about 30% of the time, broadly matching IMGT annotations. The presence/absence analyses assumed that sequencing depth was roughly uniform across donors, and that assumption may not be true. According to a later analysis, parvovirus B19, influenza, CMV and Epstein-Barr virus appeared linked to several top co-occurrence clusters. A further reported finding was that TCR beta sequences accurately predicted the HLA-A and HLA-B alleles for most subjects in the first cohort. Linkage disequilibrium might explain the correlated functional status among segregating V segments, but an unknown experimental factor could not be excluded. A later analysis associated 16,951 TCR beta sequences with specific HLA alleles at a false discovery rate of 0.05.

Sequenced material: PBMCs. This receptor was obtained from a woman aged 40 to 50 in good health and CMV-seropositive. The V gene is TRBV6-5 and the J gene is TRBJ1-6; a stretch of 9 junction bases matches TRBD1. The CDR3 sequence is CASSSWTGAENSPLHF. The base sequence is TGTGCCAGCAGTTCCTGGACAGGGGCGGAGAATTCACCCCTCCACTTT.